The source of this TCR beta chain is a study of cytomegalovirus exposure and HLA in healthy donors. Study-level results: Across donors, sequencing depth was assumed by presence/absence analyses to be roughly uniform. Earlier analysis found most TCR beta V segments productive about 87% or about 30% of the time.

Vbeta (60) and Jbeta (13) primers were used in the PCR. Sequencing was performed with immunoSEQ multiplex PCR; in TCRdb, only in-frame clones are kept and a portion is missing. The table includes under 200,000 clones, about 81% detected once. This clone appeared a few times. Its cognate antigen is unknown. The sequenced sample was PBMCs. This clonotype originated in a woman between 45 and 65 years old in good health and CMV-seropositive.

DNA of the CDR3: TGTGCCAGCAGCGGGTCAAGAGGCGAGCAGTACTTC. It specifies CASSGSRGEQYF. The chain carries TRBV11-2 and TRBJ2-7, with unresolved D. The V gene lost 5 bases and the J gene lost 6 bases, with 11 bases spanning the gap. CDR3 length: 12 amino acids. Germline CDR1 is SGHAT and CDR2 is FQNNGV.